Listed below are T cell receptor beta chains from one sample, sequenced in a study of blood T cell repertoires in COVID-19. Repertoires were generated with immunoSEQ multiplex PCR, while TCRdb's copy carries only in-frame clones and drops some. The sample includes 150,000 to 200,000 clones, about 86% of them seen just once. The sequenced material came from peripheral blood. The receptors here all came from an elderly woman in a cohort sampled during active or convalescent COVID-19. CDR3s include the opening cysteine and the closing phenylalanine or tryptophan. D genes are given only for firm matches. Expanded clones are given a class, and other clones once, few, many or no size at all.

cdr3_nt,cdr3_aa,clone_size,j_call,cdr3_length,v_call,d_call
TGTGCCAGCAGCCTCTGGGGACAGTTCTCTGGAAACACCATATATTTT,CASSLWGQFSGNTIYF,.,TRBJ1-3,16,TRBV7-2,TRBD1
TGCGCCAGCAGCCAAGAGGGTAGCGCCGCATACACCTACGAGCAGTACTTC,CASSQEGSAAYTYEQYF,.,TRBJ2-7,17,TRBV4-3,.
TGCGCCAGCAGCCGCATTACTAGCGGGGGGGCCGGCAATGAGCAGTTCTTC,CASSRITSGGAGNEQFF,.,TRBJ2-1,17,TRBV4-1,TRBD2
TGTGCCTGGAGCCACAGGGGGCCGGGGACCCAGCATTTT,CAWSHRGPGTQHF,few,TRBJ1-5,13,TRBV30,TRBD1
TGTGCCAGCTCCCTAGGACGGGAAGGCAATGAGCAGTTCTTC,CASSLGREGNEQFF,.,TRBJ2-1,14,TRBV11-3,.
TGCGCCAGCAGCCAGCCTAAAACGGCCAAAAACATTCAGTACTTC,CASSQPKTAKNIQYF,few,TRBJ2-4,15,TRBV4-1,.
TGTGCCAGCTCACCGTCGTCCAGGTCGGGAAACACCATATATTTT,CASSPSSRSGNTIYF,.,TRBJ1-3,15,TRBV18,.
TGTGCCAGCAGTACTGGGACTAGGGAGGTACGCTACACCTTC,CASSTGTREVRYTF,many,TRBJ1-2,14,TRBV5-4,.
TGTGCCTGGAACCCGGGGACAGGGGAAGAGACCCAGTACTTC,CAWNPGTGEETQYF,once,TRBJ2-5,14,TRBV30,TRBD1
TGTGCCTGGAGCCACCCGACAGCCTATAATTCACCCCTCCACTTT,CAWSHPTAYNSPLHF,.,TRBJ1-6,15,TRBV30,.
TGCGCCAGCAGCCAAGCCAGGGGAGGGTACGAGCAGTACTTC,CASSQARGGYEQYF,.,TRBJ2-7,14,TRBV4-3,.
TGCAGCGTTGAAGTTAGCCGCGCAGTCAATCAGCCCCAGCATTTT,CSVEVSRAVNQPQHF,.,TRBJ1-5,15,TRBV29-1,.
TGTGCCACCAGTGATCCCGGGACTAGCGGGAGGAATGAGCAGTTCTTC,CATSDPGTSGRNEQFF,.,TRBJ2-1,16,TRBV24-1,TRBD2
TGTGCCAGCAGCCCCTCGACCCAAAGGGGTCGGGAGTACTTC,CASSPSTQRGREYF,.,TRBJ2-7,14,TRBV11-3,.
TGTGCCAGCAGCCTGGGGACAGGGGGTATCACCGGGGAGCTGTTTTTT,CASSLGTGGITGELFF,medium-sized,TRBJ2-2,16,TRBV7-9,TRBD1
TGTGCCAGCAGCTCCAGGGAATTCTTCTCTGAAGCTTTCTTT,CASSSREFFSEAFF,.,TRBJ1-1,14,TRBV3-1/TRBV3-2,.
TGTGCCAGCAGTTTTGGGGACAGTGAAGCTTTCTTT,CASSFGDSEAFF,.,TRBJ1-1,12,TRBV28,TRBD1
TGTGCCAGCAGTTTGTCAGGGGCCGGTGAAAAACTGTTTTTT,CASSLSGAGEKLFF,.,TRBJ1-4,14,TRBV27,.
TGTGCCAGCAGCTTAGGAGGGGGAGATGGCTACACCTTC,CASSLGGGDGYTF,.,TRBJ1-2,13,TRBV7-2,.
TGTGCCAGCAGCGTCGCCGGGACAGCCTTCTACGAGCAGTACTTC,CASSVAGTAFYEQYF,.,TRBJ2-7,15,TRBV9,TRBD1
TGCGCCAGCAGCCAAGAACCTAGCGGGGGGGCCGCGACCGGGGAGCTGTTTTTT,CASSQEPSGGAATGELFF,.,TRBJ2-2,18,TRBV4-3,TRBD2
TGTGCCTGGAGTTTCTCACAAGCTAACTATGGCTACACCTTC,CAWSFSQANYGYTF,.,TRBJ1-2,14,TRBV30,.
TGCAGTGCCAACCCCCGGGAGACCCAGTACTTC,CSANPRETQYF,.,TRBJ2-5,11,TRBV20-1,.
TGTGCCAGCAGCAAAGACGGCAGGCTTTGGGAGACCCAGTACTTC,CASSKDGRLWETQYF,.,TRBJ2-5,15,TRBV21-1,.
TGTGCCAGCTCACCACCCCCGGGGTCAGGTGAGCAGTTCTTC,CASSPPPGSGEQFF,.,TRBJ2-1,14,TRBV18,.
TGTGCCAGCAGCTTAGATTCTAGCGGGGACTACGAGCAGTACTTC,CASSLDSSGDYEQYF,.,TRBJ2-7,15,TRBV7-2,TRBD2
TGTGCCAGCAGTCCGGAGGGGAATCAGCCCCAGCATTTT,CASSPEGNQPQHF,.,TRBJ1-5,13,TRBV2,.
TGTGCCAGCAGCTTTTGGACGGGGACTGGCGACGAGCAGTACTTC,CASSFWTGTGDEQYF,.,TRBJ2-7,15,TRBV11-3,.
TGTGCCAGCAGTCCCTTCGCGCGGGGGAACTACGAGCAGTACTTC,CASSPFARGNYEQYF,few,TRBJ2-7,15,TRBV2,TRBD2
TGTGCAAGTCGCTTAGAAGGACAGGGCCACGAGCAGTACTTC,CASRLEGQGHEQYF,.,TRBJ2-7,14,TRBV12-2,.
TGTGCCAGTACCCAGATACCCGGAAACACCATATATTTT,CASTQIPGNTIYF,.,TRBJ1-3,13,TRBV19,.
TGTGCCAGAAGCTTGTTAGACAGACAGGGGGCTTACTACGAGCAGTACTTC,CARSLLDRQGAYYEQYF,.,TRBJ2-7,17,TRBV5-3,TRBD1
TGTGCCACCAGCGCTAACAGCCCCTTGACCCAGTACTTC,CATSANSPLTQYF,.,TRBJ2-5,13,TRBV24-1,.
TGCGCCAGCTGGGGACAGGGGAACACTGAAGCTTTCTTT,CASWGQGNTEAFF,.,TRBJ1-1,13,TRBV4-1,TRBD1
TGTGCCAGCAGCTTACTGGGAGGGGAAAAACTGTTTTTT,CASSLLGGEKLFF,.,TRBJ1-4,13,TRBV11-2,.
TGTGCCAGCAGTTTCGAGAACTATGGCTACACCTTC,CASSFENYGYTF,.,TRBJ1-2,12,TRBV28,.
TGTGCCAGCAGTCGACAACAGAATCAGCCCCAGCATTTT,CASSRQQNQPQHF,.,TRBJ1-5,13,TRBV6-4,.